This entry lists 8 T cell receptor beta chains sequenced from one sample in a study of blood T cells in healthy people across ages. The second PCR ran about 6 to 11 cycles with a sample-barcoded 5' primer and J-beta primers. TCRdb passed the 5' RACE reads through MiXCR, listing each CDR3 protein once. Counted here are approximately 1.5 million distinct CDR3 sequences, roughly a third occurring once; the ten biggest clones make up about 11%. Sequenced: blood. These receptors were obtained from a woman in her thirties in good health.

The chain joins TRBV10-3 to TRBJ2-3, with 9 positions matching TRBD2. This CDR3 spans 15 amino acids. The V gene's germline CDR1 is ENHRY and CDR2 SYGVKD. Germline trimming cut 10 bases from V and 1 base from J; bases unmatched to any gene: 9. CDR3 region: CATRSGGFGTDTQYF. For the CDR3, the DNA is TGTGCCACCCGGAGCGGGGGGTTTGGCACAGATACGCAGTATTTT.

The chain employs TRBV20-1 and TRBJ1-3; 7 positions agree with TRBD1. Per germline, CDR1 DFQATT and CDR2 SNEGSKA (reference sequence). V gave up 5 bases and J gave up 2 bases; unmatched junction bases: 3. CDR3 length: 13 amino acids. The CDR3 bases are TGCAGTGCTCTACAGGGGCCTGGAAACACCATATATTTT. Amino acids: CSALQGPGNTIYF.

CDR3 DNA sequence: TGTGCCTGGAGTGTAGGGCAACGACTAGAGACCCAGTACTTC. Translation gives CAWSVGQRLETQYF. The chain uses TRBV30 and TRBJ2-5; no definite D call. This CDR3 has 14 amino acids. In germline, CDR1 is GTSNPN, CDR2 SVGIG (reference sequence). V was trimmed by 0 bases and J by 4 bases, leaving 12 bases between them.

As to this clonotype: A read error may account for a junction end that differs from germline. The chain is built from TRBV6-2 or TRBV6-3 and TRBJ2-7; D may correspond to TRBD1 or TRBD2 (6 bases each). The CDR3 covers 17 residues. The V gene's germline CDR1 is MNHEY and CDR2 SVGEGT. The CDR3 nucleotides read TGTGCCAGCACCTTCCAGTCGGGGGCTACCACCTTCTACGAGCACTACTTC. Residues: CASTFQSGATTFYEHYF.

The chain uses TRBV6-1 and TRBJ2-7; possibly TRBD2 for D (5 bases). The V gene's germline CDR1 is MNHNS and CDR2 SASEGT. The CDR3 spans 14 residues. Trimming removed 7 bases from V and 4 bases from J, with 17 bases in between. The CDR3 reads CASNRRGFIYEQYF. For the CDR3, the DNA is TGTGCCAGCAATCGTAGAGGGTTTATATACGAGCAGTACTTC.

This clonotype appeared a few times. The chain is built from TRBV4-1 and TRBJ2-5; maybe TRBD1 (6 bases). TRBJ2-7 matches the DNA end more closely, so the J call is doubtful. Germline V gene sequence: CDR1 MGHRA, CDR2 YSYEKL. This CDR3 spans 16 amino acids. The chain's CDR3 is CASSQEDRRSTYEQYF. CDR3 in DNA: TGCGCCAGCAGCCAAGAAGACAGGCGCTCGACCTACGAGCAGTACTTC.

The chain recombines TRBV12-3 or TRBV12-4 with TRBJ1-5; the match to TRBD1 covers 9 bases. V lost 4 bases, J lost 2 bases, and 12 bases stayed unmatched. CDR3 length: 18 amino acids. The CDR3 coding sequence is TGTGCCAGCAGTTCATATCCAACAGGGGGCCGAGGCAATCAGCCCCAGCATTTT. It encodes CASSSYPTGGRGNQPQHF.

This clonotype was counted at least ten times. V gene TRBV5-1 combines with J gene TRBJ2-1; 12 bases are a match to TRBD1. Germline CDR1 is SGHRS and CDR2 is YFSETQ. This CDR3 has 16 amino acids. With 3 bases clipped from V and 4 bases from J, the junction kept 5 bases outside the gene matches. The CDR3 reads CASSSGQGAVYNEQFF. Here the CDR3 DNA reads TGCGCCAGCAGCTCGGGACAGGGGGCCGTTTACAATGAGCAGTTCTTC. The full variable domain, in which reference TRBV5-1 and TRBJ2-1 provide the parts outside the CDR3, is KAGVTQTPRYLIKTRGQQVTLSCSPISGHRSVSWYQQTPGQGLQFLFEYFSETQRNKGNFPGRFSGRQFSNSRSEMNVSTLELGDSALYLCASSSGQGAVYNEQFFGPGTRLTVL.